Listed below are T cell receptor beta chains from one sample, sequenced in a study of shared clonotypes between healthy human individuals. Repertoires were generated with immunoSEQ multiplex PCR, while TCRdb's copy carries only in-frame clones and drops some. The repertoire consists of roughly 1 million clones, with more than 65% occurring once and the leading ten covering over 1.3%. Sequencing was done on a sample of memory CD4+ T cells sorted from blood. These TCRs come from a man aged 18 to 35 in good health. The CDR3 runs from the conserved cysteine through the conserved F or W. A D gene is named only where the DNA matches it firmly. The size entry is marked missing in some rows and otherwise reads once, few, many or a size class.

cdr3_aa cdr3_nt v_call clone_size j_call d_call
CASSGQGNSPLHF TGCGCCAGCAGCGGGCAGGGCAATTCACCCCTCCACTTT TRBV5-1 - TRBJ1-6 -
CAISDIAGGPNEQFF TGTGCCATCAGTGACATAGCGGGAGGCCCCAATGAGCAGTTCTTC TRBV10-3 - TRBJ2-1 TRBD2
CASSLEVLGQGRVDQFF TGCGCCAGCAGCTTGGAGGTATTGGGACAGGGGCGCGTGGATCAGTTCTTC TRBV5-1 - TRBJ2-1 TRBD1
CASSPEAKKNTGELFF TGTGCCAGCTCACCGGAAGCCAAAAAGAACACCGGGGAGCTGTTTTTT TRBV18 few TRBJ2-2 -
CASSSPAVSYEQYF TGTGCCAGCTCTTCCCCGGCAGTCTCCTACGAGCAGTACTTC TRBV18 once TRBJ2-7 -
CASSFARGGADTQYF TGCGCCAGCAGCTTTGCGCGAGGGGGCGCAGATACGCAGTATTTT TRBV10-1 - TRBJ2-3 TRBD1
CASREPTGSYYGYTF TGTGCCAGCAGAGAACCGACAGGATCCTACTATGGCTACACCTTC TRBV6-1 - TRBJ1-2 -
CASSLVDKTEAFF TGTGCCAGCAGCTTGGTGGACAAGACTGAAGCTTTCTTT TRBV5-5 - TRBJ1-1 -
CASSLGGTYQPQHF TGTGCCAGCAGTCTAGGCGGGACTTATCAGCCCCAGCATTTT TRBV6-1 - TRBJ1-5 -
CASSLAQTGIQSPLHF TGCGCCAGCAGCTTGGCACAAACAGGGATTCAGTCACCCCTCCACTTT TRBV5-1 - TRBJ1-6 -
CASGLDPTGYEQYF TGTGCTAGTGGTTTGGACCCGACAGGGTACGAGCAGTACTTC TRBV12-5 - TRBJ2-7 TRBD1
CASSSQWGELFF TGTGCCAGCAGCTCTCAATGGGGGGAGCTGTTTTTT TRBV9 - TRBJ2-2 -
CASSSIRLALILYNEQFF TGTGCCAGCAGCTCGATTAGACTAGCCCTAATTCTCTACAATGAGCAGTTCTTC TRBV7-9 - TRBJ2-1 TRBD2
CATSTGPRDNSPLHF TGTGCCACCTCTACAGGGCCCCGGGATAATTCACCCCTCCACTTT TRBV19 - TRBJ1-6 -